This T cell receptor beta chain is from a study of CD8+ T cells in alopecia areata (dated by TCRdb to 2016 to 2019). In terms of the full investigation: The treated patients took part in an open-label pilot trial in which moderate-to-severe alopecia areata was treated with oral tofacitinib at 5 to 10 mg twice daily. Tofacitinib was given for 6 to 18 months, followed by 6 months of follow-up off drug to assess delayed response and recurrence. The study used high-throughput TCRbeta sequencing to examine T cell clonal expansion in alopecia areata, in both the C3H/HeJ mouse model and human patients. In humans, TCRbeta sequencing was performed on scalp tissue and on sorted CD4+ and CD8+ peripheral blood T cells from healthy controls and from patients with patchy or totalis/universalis alopecia areata. Biopsies were taken from tofacitinib-treated patients at baseline and again at 4 and 24 weeks into treatment, and several of those patients also had a later scalp biopsy. Clonality in the scalp was compared among normal scalp (n=4), patchy alopecia areata scalp (n=8), and alopecia totalis/universalis scalp (n=8). RNA was obtained with the PAXgene miRNA kit for fixed scalp, the miRNeasy kit for PBMCs, and the RNeasy kit for mouse skin. Amplification of TCRbeta CDR3 regions was done by immunoSEQ multiplex PCR using 35 Vbeta forward primers and 13 Jbeta reverse primers.

The CDR3 numbers 15 residues from cysteine through phenylalanine. Just the 45-base CDR3 DNA is kept, in frame starting at base 1. Clipping removes 7 bases from V and 8 bases from J, with 17 as the unmatched junction base count. The germline V gene gives CDR1 as SQVTM and CDR2 as ANQGSEA. The study at large found these results: Shared TCR sequences between patients were less evident than in mice, which may be partly attributable to HLA diversity in the patient population. Higher clonality and more expanded CD8+ clones were observed in lesional scalp than in normal scalp, particularly in alopecia totalis/universalis, a finding suggestive of antigenic drive. Unlike mouse skin, where gammadelta T cells dominate, normal human skin contains resident alphabeta T cells that get sequenced too, which complicates analysis of the scalp TCR repertoire.

This clone was counted between two and nine times. It has no known antigen specificity. No base quality values were provided; no much bigger clone lies one nucleotide off. In the paper's terms, the time point label means: baseline before oral tofacitinib. Peripheral blood and lesional scalp punch biopsies were obtained from patients with alopecia areata. PBMCs were isolated by density centrifugation and stained for CD3, CD4 and CD8, after which CD4+ and CD8+ T cells were sorted on a FACSAria. The library was made by the immunoSEQ multiplex PCR assay. RNA was extracted from all samples and reverse transcribed into cDNA, which served as template for TCR sequencing. First-strand cDNA was synthesized with SuperScript III using a 2:1 mix of oligo-dT and random hexamers. A synthetic immune receptor repertoire was used to measure amplification bias, and any remaining bias was corrected computationally. The paper's processing steps were these. After raw reads were preprocessed to remove errors, the CDR3 was defined following IMGT conventions as running from the conserved cysteine to phenylalanine. Clonality was calculated as 1 minus Shannon entropy normalized by log2 of the number of productive unique TCRs. Whether scalp clones were CD4 or CD8 was inferred by matching scalp TCRbeta sequences against CD4 and CD8 repertoires sorted from blood. TCRdb took this table from immuneACCESS and kept in-frame rearrangements with V and J called. Such tables lack part of the clones; where checked against another copy, unresolved V genes explain under half of the gap, and the rest is unexplained. V and J calls and clone size are as listed in that table; D and trimming were resolved from the DNA. The sample data list over 200,000 clones, and about 60% of these were observed just once. The ten largest clones represent just over 0.45% of the sample.

This clonotype was obtained from a human donor with alopecia areata. The sample was CD4+ T cells sorted from blood, taken at week 0. This sequence uses TRBV29-1 and TRBJ2-1; 7 bases in between match TRBD2. The DNA is TGCAGCGCCCGGTCGCGCGGGGGTGTTCAAGATGAGCAGTTCTTC. It codes for CSARSRGGVQDEQFF.